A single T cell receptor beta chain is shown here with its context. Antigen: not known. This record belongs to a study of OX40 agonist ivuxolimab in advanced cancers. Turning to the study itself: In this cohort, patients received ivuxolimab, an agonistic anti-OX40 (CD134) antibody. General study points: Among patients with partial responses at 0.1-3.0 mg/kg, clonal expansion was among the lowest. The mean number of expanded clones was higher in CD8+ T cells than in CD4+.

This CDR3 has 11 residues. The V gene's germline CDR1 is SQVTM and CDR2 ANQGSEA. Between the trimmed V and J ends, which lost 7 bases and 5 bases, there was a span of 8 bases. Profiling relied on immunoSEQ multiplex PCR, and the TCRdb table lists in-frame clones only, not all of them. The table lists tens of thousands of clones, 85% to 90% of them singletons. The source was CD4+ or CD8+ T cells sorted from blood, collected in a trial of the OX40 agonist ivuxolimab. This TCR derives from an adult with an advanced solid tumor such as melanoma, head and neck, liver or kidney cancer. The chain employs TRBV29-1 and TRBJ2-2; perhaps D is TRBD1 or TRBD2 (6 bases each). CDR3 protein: CSGRGTGELFF. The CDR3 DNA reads TGCAGCGGGAGGGGGACCGGGGAGCTGTTTTTT.